The 21 T cell receptor beta chains given below trace back to one sample, sequenced in a study of shared clonotypes between healthy human individuals. This table comes from immunoSEQ multiplex PCR, and its TCRdb copy is limited to in-frame clones, with some not included. The sample yields fewer than 2.5 million clones, roughly 93% seen once. The sequenced material came from naive CD4+ T cells from PBMCs. Subset of the sample: CD45RA+ positively selected. The receptors were gathered from a man aged 18-30 years in good health. Some clones in this sample may be carry-over from other donors' samples.

The chain is built from TRBV2 and TRBJ2-1, with TRBD2 as a possible D gene (6 bases). Germline V gives CDR1 SNHLY, CDR2 FYNNEI. This CDR3 region has 13 residues. Trimming removed 6 bases from V and 4 bases from J, with 10 bases in between. CDR3: CASSRDLYNEQFF. CDR3 bases: TGTGCCAGCAGCCGGGACTTGTACAATGAGCAGTTCTTC. The full variable domain, in which reference TRBV2 and TRBJ2-1 provide the parts outside the CDR3, is EPEVTQTPSHQVTQMGQEVILRCVPISNHLYFYWYRQILGQKVEFLVSFYNNEISEKSEIFDDQFSVERPDGSNFTLKIRSTKLEDSAMYFCASSRDLYNEQFFGPGTRLTVL.

The V call is TRBV4-2, the J call TRBJ2-1, with 11 bases matching TRBD2. V trimming: 6 bases; J trimming: 6 bases; junction bases outside the gene matches: 10. The CDR3 runs 16 residues. Germline CDR1 reads LGHNA; CDR2 reads YNFKEQ. For the CDR3, the DNA is TGTGCCAGCAGTCCGGGGATCACTAGCGGGAGCAATGAGCAGTTCTTC. Translating it yields CASSPGITSGSNEQFF.

The V gene is TRBV6-1, the J gene TRBJ1-1; TRBD1 is a possible D gene (6 bases). This CDR3 spans 14 amino acids. Germline V gives CDR1 MNHNS, CDR2 SASEGT. Trimming took off 7 bases at V and 11 bases at J, with 23 bases between the two ends. The CDR3 DNA reads as TGTGCCAGCACGGGTGGGGGGCCGTCTACCTGGGCTTTCTTT. It yields the protein CASTGGGPSTWAFF.

A remark on this clone: Other DNA sequences from this sample encode an identical CDR3 as well. V usage is TRBV5-1 and J usage is TRBJ2-7, with 8 nucleotides matching TRBD1. The CDR3 loop spans 14 amino acids. V shed 6 bases and J 2 bases; nucleotides not matched to a gene: 7. Germline V CDR1 and CDR2: SGHRS, YFSETQ. The CDR3 sequence is CASTPGQGPYEQYF. In DNA form, the CDR3 reads TGCGCCAGCACCCCCGGACAGGGCCCCTACGAGCAGTACTTC. The complete variable domain, with remaining parts taken from reference TRBV5-1 and TRBJ2-7, reads KAGVTQTPRYLIKTRGQQVTLSCSPISGHRSVSWYQQTPGQGLQFLFEYFSETQRNKGNFPGRFSGRQFSNSRSEMNVSTLELGDSALYLCASTPGQGPYEQYFGPGTRLTVT.

The chain recombines TRBV7-9 with TRBJ2-2; TRBD2 agrees at 9 bases. This CDR3 has 18 residues. V lost 3 bases and J lost 1; bases outside the gene matches: 9. CDR1 and CDR2 (germline): SEHNR, FQNEAQ (reference sequence). The CDR3 coding sequence is TGTGCCAGCAGCTTGCCATCCGGGACTAGCAGGAACACCGGGGAGCTGTTTTTT. It encodes CASSLPSGTSRNTGELFF.

This clone appeared once. This chain joins TRBV5-8 and TRBJ2-2; perhaps TRBD1 as D (5 bases). V was shortened by 0 bases and J by 4 bases, with 10 bases between the two germline ends. The CDR3 totals 15 residues. Germline V CDR1 and CDR2: SGHTS, YDEGEE. The CDR3 is CASSLGGRPTGELFF. The CDR3 DNA is TGTGCCAGCAGCTTGGGGGGCAGGCCCACCGGGGAGCTGTTTTTT.

V usage is TRBV2 and J usage is TRBJ1-5, with TRBD1 matching over 8 bases. The CDR3 runs 16 residues. Unmatched junction bases numbered 11, after V lost 6 bases and J lost 4 bases. CDR1 and CDR2 from the germline V gene are SNHLY and FYNNEI. CDR3: CASSPYGTGGNQPQHF. Written as DNA, the CDR3 is TGTGCCAGCAGCCCATATGGGACAGGCGGGAATCAGCCCCAGCATTTT.

The genes are TRBV4-2 and TRBJ2-7; D is perhaps TRBD2 (6 bases). CDR1 is LGHNA, CDR2 YNFKEQ, per germline. CDR3 length: 15 amino acids. The V and J ends lost 4 bases and 4 bases respectively, with 17 bases between them. The CDR3 is CASSPPLTGVYEQYF. The CDR3 coding sequence is TGTGCCAGCAGCCCCCCATTGACGGGGGTATACGAGCAGTACTTC.

The rearrangement uses TRBV9 and TRBJ1-1, with D perhaps matching TRBD1 (5 bases). Germline V gene sequence: CDR1 SGDLS, CDR2 YYNGEE. Trimming left V 2 bases short and J 5 bases short, with 19 bases between. The CDR3 sequence is 16 residues long. CDR3 DNA sequence: TGTGCCAGCAGCGTGATCGACAGCCGGGCAGGAACTGAAGCTTTCTTT. Residues: CASSVIDSRAGTEAFF.

The CDR3 spells CASSTPTSGRSEQYF. CDR3 sequence (DNA): TGTGCCAGCAGCACCCCGACTAGCGGGAGGTCCGAGCAGTACTTC. The chain joins TRBV11-2 to TRBJ2-5, with 13 bases fitting TRBD2. The DNA end is a closer match to TRBJ2-7, so the J assignment may be wrong. This CDR3 contains 15 residues. The germline V gene encodes CDR1 SGHAT and CDR2 FQNNGV.

This clone showed up just a few times. Other DNA sequences of this sample code for an identical CDR3. The chain employs TRBV5-1 and TRBJ2-5; D gene uncertain. V dropped 4 bases and J dropped 0 bases, with 1 base sitting between them. The length of the CDR3 is 11 residues. CDR1 and CDR2 from the germline V gene are SGHRS and YFSETQ. In DNA, the CDR3 is TGCGCCAGCAGCGACCAAGAGACCCAGTACTTC. Its protein is CASSDQETQYF.

V is TRBV2 and J is TRBJ2-3; possibly TRBD1 for D (5 bases). V was clipped by 8 bases and J by 5 bases, with 17 bases between them. The germline gives CDR1 SNHLY, CDR2 FYNNEI. The length of the CDR3 is 14 residues. The DNA of the CDR3 is TGTGCCAGCCTAGGCAGGGTTGAAGGAGATACGCAGTATTTT. Its protein is CASLGRVEGDTQYF.

The chain recombines TRBV7-3 with TRBJ1-2, with a weak D call TRBD1 (5 bases). The CDR3 spans 16 residues. Per germline, CDR1 SGHTA and CDR2 FQGTGA. Between the trimmed V and J ends, which lost 5 bases and 6 bases, there was a span of 22 bases. For the CDR3, the DNA is TGTGCCAGCAGCAAATATAGATTGACAGATGGGAATGGCTACACCTTC. Amino acids: CASSKYRLTDGNGYTF.

J is TRBJ1-4 and V is TRBV18; a weak D match, TRBD1 (5 bases). CDR3 size: 15 residues. Trimming shortened V by 6 bases and J by 0 bases, and 11 bases separated the two germline ends. Germline V gene lookup returns CDR1 KGHSH and CDR2 LQKENI. CDR3 nucleotides: TGTGCCAGCTCGCGGGACGGTGCAACTAATGAAAAACTGTTTTTT. It translates to CASSRDGATNEKLFF.

The rearrangement joins TRBV5-1 to TRBJ1-1, with a weak D call TRBD1 (5 bases). Trimming cost V 4 bases and J 3 bases, with 7 bases left between them. Germline V gene sequence: CDR1 SGHRS, CDR2 YFSETQ. CDR3 length: 12 amino acids. The CDR3: CASSGGYTEAFF. The CDR3 nucleotides are TGCGCCAGCAGCGGGGGGTACACTGAAGCTTTCTTT.

This chain joins TRBV4-3 and TRBJ2-7, with 7 bases lining up with TRBD1. CDR3 length: 15 amino acids. The V gene's germline CDR1 is LGHNA and CDR2 YSLEER. The junction had 6 bases not matched to a gene; V was cut back by 4 bases and J by 0 bases. This chain's CDR3 is CASSPGQWSSYEQYF. DNA for the CDR3: TGCGCCAGCAGCCCGGGACAGTGGAGCTCCTACGAGCAGTACTTC.

The chain has TRBV27 and TRBJ2-7, with 12 bases that match TRBD2. CDR1 is MNHEY, CDR2 SMNVEV, per germline (reference sequence). V was pared by 4 bases and J by 1 base, with 11 bases of the junction left unmatched. The CDR3 length is 18 residues. In DNA, the CDR3 is TGTGCCAGCAGTTCTAGACTAGCGGGAGAACCCTTTTCCTACGAGCAGTACTTC. Encoded protein: CASSSRLAGEPFSYEQYF.

The rearrangement uses TRBV30 and TRBJ1-6, with D hard to call. Germline V gene lookup returns CDR1 GTSNPN and CDR2 SVGIG (reference sequence). The CDR3 is 12 residues long. The germline V and J ends were trimmed by 3 bases and 9 bases, with 9 bases remaining between them. Written as DNA, the CDR3 is TGTGCCTGGAGATTCGGTAGTTCACCCCTCCACTTT. Its translation is CAWRFGSSPLHF.

This chain joins TRBV7-2 and TRBJ2-7, with 9 positions matching TRBD1. The V segment lost 5 bases and the J segment 3 bases; nucleotides outside the gene matches: 5. Germline lookup yields CDR1 SGHTA and CDR2 FQGNSA. This CDR3 is 14 amino acids long. The CDR3 sequence is CASSPSTGGYEQYF. For the CDR3, the DNA is TGTGCCAGCAGCCCGTCGACAGGGGGCTACGAGCAGTACTTC.

This chain links TRBV2 with TRBJ2-2; a weak D match, TRBD2 (6 bases). The V end lost 6 bases, the J end lost 8 bases, and 22 bases lay between the germline ends. Germline loops: CDR1 SNHLY, CDR2 FYNNEI. The CDR3 consists of 16 residues. CDR3 coding DNA: TGTGCCAGCAGGGAGGGCCTAACAGGCCCCAAAGGGGAGCTGTTTTTT. Translated: CASREGLTGPKGELFF.

This clone was counted only a few times. The gene calls are TRBV7-9 and TRBJ1-4; no firm D call. Germline assignment: CDR1 SEHNR and CDR2 FQNEAQ (reference sequence). This CDR3 region has 12 residues. Trimming removed 6 bases from V and 8 bases from J, with 10 bases in between. CDR3 amino acids: CASRADGEKLFF. In DNA form, the CDR3 reads TGTGCCAGCAGAGCTGACGGAGAAAAACTGTTTTTT. Drawing the rest from reference TRBV7-9 and TRBJ1-4, the complete variable domain is DTGVSQNPRHKITKRGQNVTFRCDPISEHNRLYWYRQTLGQGPEFLTYFQNEAQLEKSRLLSDRFSAERPKGSFSTLEIQRTEQGDSAMYLCASRADGEKLFFGSGTQLSVL.